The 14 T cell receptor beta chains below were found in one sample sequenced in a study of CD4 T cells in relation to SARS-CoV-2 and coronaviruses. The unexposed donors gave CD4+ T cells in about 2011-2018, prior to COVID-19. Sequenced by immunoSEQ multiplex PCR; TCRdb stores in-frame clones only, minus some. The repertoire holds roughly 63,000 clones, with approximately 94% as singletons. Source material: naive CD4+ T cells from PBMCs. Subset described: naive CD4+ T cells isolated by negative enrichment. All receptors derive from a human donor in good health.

CDR3 bases: TGTGCCAGCAGCGGACAGGGGGATGGCTACACCTTC. Its protein product is CASSGQGDGYTF. The chain links TRBV12-3 or TRBV12-4 to TRBJ1-2, with 10 bases that match TRBD1. V shed 6 bases and J 6 bases; nucleotides not matched to a gene: 1. The CDR3 is 12 residues long.

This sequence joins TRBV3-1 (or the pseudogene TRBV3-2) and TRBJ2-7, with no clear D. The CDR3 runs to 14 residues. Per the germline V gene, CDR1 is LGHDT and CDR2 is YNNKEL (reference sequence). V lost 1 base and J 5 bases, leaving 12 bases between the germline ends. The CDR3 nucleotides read TGTGCCAGCAGCCAAGGTGGCCGGTCTCACGAGCAGTACTTC. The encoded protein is CASSQGGRSHEQYF.

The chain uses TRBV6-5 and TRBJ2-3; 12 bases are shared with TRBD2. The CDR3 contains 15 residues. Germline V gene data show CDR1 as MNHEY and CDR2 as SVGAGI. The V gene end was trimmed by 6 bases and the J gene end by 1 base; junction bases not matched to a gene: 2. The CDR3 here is CASRTSGSGTDTQYF. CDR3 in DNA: TGTGCCAGCAGGACTAGCGGGAGCGGCACAGATACGCAGTATTTT.

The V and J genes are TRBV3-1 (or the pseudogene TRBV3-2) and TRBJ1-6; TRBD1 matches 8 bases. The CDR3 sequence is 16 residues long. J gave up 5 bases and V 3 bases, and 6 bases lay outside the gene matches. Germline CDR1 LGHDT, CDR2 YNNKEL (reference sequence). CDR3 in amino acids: CASSQNPTGDNSPLHF. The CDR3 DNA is TGTGCCAGCAGCCAGAACCCGACAGGGGATAATTCACCCCTCCACTTT.

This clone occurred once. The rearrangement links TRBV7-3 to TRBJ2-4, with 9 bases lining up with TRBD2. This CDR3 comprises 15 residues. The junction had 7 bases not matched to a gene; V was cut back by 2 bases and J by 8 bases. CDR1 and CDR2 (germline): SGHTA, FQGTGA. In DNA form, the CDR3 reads TGTGCCAGCAGCTTACTAGCGGGGAGTGGGCACATTCAGTACTTC. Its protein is CASSLLAGSGHIQYF.

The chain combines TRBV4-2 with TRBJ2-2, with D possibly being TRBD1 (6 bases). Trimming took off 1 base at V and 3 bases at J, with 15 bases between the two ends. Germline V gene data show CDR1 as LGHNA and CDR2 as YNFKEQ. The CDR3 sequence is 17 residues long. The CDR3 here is CASSQVPRQADTGELFF. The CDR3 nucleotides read TGTGCCAGCAGCCAAGTGCCCCGACAGGCGGACACCGGGGAGCTGTTTTTT.

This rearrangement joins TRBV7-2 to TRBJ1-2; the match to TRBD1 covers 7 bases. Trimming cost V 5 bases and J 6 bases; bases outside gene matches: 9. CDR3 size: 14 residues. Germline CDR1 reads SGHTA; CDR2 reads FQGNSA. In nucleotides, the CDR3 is TGTGCCAGCAGCCTTAACACAGGGGTTGATGGCTACACCTTC. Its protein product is CASSLNTGVDGYTF.

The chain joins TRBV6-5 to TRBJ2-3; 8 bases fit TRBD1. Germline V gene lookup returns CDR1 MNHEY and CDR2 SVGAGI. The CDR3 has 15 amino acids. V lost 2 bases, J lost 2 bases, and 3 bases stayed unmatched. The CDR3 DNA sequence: TGTGCCAGCAGTTACCGGACAGGGCTCACAGATACGCAGTATTTT. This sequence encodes CASSYRTGLTDTQYF.

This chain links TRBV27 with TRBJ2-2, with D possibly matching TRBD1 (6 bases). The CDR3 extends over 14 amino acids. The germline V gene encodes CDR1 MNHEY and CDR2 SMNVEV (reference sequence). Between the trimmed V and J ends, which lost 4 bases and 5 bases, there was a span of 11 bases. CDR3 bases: TGTGCCAGCAGTTCGTACAGGGTTACCGGGGAGCTGTTTTTT. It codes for CASSSYRVTGELFF.

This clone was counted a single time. CDR3 amino acids: CASTLGGKPQHF. The CDR3 DNA sequence: TGTGCCAGCACCTTGGGAGGGAAGCCCCAGCATTTT. The chain combines TRBV28 with TRBJ1-5; D gene ambiguous. The CDR3 totals 12 residues. Germline V gene data show CDR1 as MDHEN and CDR2 as SYDVKM. Trimming removed 7 bases from V and 8 bases from J, with 12 bases in between.

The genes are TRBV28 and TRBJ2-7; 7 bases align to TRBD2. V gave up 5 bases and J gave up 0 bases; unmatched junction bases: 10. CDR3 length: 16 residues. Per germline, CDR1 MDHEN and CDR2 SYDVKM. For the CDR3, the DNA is TGTGCCAGCAGTCCGGGAGGCACACCACGCTCCTACGAGCAGTACTTC. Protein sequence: CASSPGGTPRSYEQYF. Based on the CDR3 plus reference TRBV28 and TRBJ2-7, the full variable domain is DVKVTQSSRYLVKRTGEKVFLECVQDMDHENMFWYRQDPGLGLRLIYFSYDVKMKEKGDIPEGYSVSREKKERFSLILESASTNQTSMYLCASSPGGTPRSYEQYFGPGTRLTVT.

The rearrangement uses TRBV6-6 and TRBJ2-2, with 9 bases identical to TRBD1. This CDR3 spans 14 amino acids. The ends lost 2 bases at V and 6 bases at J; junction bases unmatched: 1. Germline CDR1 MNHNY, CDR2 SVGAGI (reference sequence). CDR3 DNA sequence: TGTGCCAGCAGTTACGGGACAGGGTCCGGGGAGCTGTTTTTT. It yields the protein CASSYGTGSGELFF.

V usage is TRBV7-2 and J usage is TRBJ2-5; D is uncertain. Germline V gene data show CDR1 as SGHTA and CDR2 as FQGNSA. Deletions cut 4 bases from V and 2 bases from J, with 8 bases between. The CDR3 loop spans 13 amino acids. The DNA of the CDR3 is TGTGCCAGCAGCTCCCGCATTCAAGAGACCCAGTACTTC. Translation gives CASSSRIQETQYF.

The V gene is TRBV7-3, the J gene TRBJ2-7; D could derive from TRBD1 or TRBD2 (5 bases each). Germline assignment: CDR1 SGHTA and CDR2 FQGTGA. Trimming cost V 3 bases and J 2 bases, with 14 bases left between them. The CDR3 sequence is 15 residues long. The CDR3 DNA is TGTGCCAGCAGCTTGGGACCAGGGTACCCCTACGAGCAGTACTTC. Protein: CASSLGPGYPYEQYF.